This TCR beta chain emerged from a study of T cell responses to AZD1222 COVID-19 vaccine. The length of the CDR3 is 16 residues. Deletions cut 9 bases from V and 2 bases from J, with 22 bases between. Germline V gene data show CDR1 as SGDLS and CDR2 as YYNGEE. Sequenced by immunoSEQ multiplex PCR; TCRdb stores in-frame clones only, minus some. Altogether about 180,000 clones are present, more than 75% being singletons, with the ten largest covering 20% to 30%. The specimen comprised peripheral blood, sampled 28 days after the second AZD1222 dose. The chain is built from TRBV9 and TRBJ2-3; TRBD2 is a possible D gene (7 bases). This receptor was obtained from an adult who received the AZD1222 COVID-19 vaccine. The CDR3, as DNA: TGTGCCACGTCGGTGGGGGGGCACGGAGACACAGATACGCAGTATTTT. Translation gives CATSVGGHGDTDTQYF.